These T cell receptor beta chains were read from a single sample in a study of blood T cell repertoires in COVID-19. This table comes from immunoSEQ multiplex PCR, and its TCRdb copy is limited to in-frame clones, with some not included. Counted here are around 81,000 clones, about 82% occurring once; the ten biggest clones make up around 3%. Sequencing was performed on peripheral blood. These TCRs come from a man aged 45-65 years with acute or convalescent COVID-19. CDR3s include the opening cysteine and the closing phenylalanine or tryptophan. A D gene is named only where the DNA matches it firmly. Clone size, where shown, is once, few, many, or a class for clones that have expanded.

J gene: TRBJ1-5
D gene: -
clone size: few
V gene: TRBV12-2
CDR3 protein: CASRLGGPQPQHF
CDR3 DNA: TGTGCAAGTCGCTTAGGTGGGCCGCAGCCCCAGCATTTT

J gene: TRBJ2-3
D gene: -
clone size: once
V gene: TRBV30
CDR3 protein: CAWTISYRYTDTQYF
CDR3 DNA: TGTGCCTGGACCATAAGCTACCGGTACACAGATACGCAGTATTTT

J gene: TRBJ2-7
D gene: TRBD2
clone size: -
V gene: TRBV12-3/TRBV12-4
CDR3 protein: CASRLAASYEQYF
CDR3 DNA: TGTGCCAGCCGACTAGCGGCCTCCTACGAGCAGTACTTC

J gene: TRBJ1-2
D gene: -
clone size: -
V gene: TRBV29-1
CDR3 protein: CSVANYGYTF
CDR3 DNA: TGCAGCGTTGCGAACTATGGCTACACCTTC

J gene: TRBJ1-1
D gene: -
clone size: -
V gene: TRBV6-5
CDR3 protein: CASSTRLNTEAFF
CDR3 DNA: TGTGCCAGCAGTACGCGCTTGAACACTGAAGCTTTCTTT

J gene: TRBJ2-7
D gene: TRBD2
clone size: -
V gene: TRBV4-3
CDR3 protein: CASSQGLAGVPYEQYF
CDR3 DNA: TGCGCCAGCAGCCAGGGACTAGCGGGGGTTCCCTACGAGCAGTACTTC

J gene: TRBJ2-1
D gene: TRBD2
clone size: -
V gene: TRBV18
CDR3 protein: CASSPRFSLAGGPGSYNEQFF
CDR3 DNA: TGTGCCAGCTCACCACGTTTTTCACTAGCGGGAGGGCCCGGATCCTACAATGAGCAGTTCTTC

J gene: TRBJ1-5
D gene: TRBD1
clone size: -
V gene: TRBV4-1
CDR3 protein: CASSQTGTGGSNQPQHF
CDR3 DNA: TGCGCCAGCAGCCAAACGGGGACAGGGGGTAGCAATCAGCCCCAGCATTTT

J gene: TRBJ1-5
D gene: TRBD1
clone size: -
V gene: TRBV30
CDR3 protein: CAWSGQGQSQPQHF
CDR3 DNA: TGTGCCTGGAGTGGACAGGGCCAAAGCCAGCCCCAGCATTTT

J gene: TRBJ1-2
D gene: -
clone size: -
V gene: TRBV5-6
CDR3 protein: CASSLQAGYTF
CDR3 DNA: TGTGCCAGCAGCTTGCAGGCTGGCTACACCTTC

J gene: TRBJ1-5
D gene: -
clone size: -
V gene: TRBV19
CDR3 protein: CASSLGGLSNQPQHF
CDR3 DNA: TGTGCCAGTTCCCTTGGAGGGCTGAGCAATCAGCCCCAGCATTTT

J gene: TRBJ2-5
D gene: TRBD1
clone size: -
V gene: TRBV27
CDR3 protein: CASSSPGTGEETQYF
CDR3 DNA: TGTGCCAGCAGTTCACCCGGGACAGGGGAAGAGACCCAGTACTTC

J gene: TRBJ2-5
D gene: -
clone size: -
V gene: TRBV28
CDR3 protein: CASNSLETQYF
CDR3 DNA: TGTGCCAGCAATTCCTTGGAGACCCAGTACTTC

J gene: TRBJ1-2
D gene: -
clone size: -
V gene: TRBV7-9
CDR3 protein: CASSAGQNYGYTF
CDR3 DNA: TGTGCCAGCAGCGCCGGACAAAACTATGGCTACACCTTC

J gene: TRBJ2-7
D gene: TRBD1
clone size: -
V gene: TRBV6-5
CDR3 protein: CASSYQTGVSYEQYF
CDR3 DNA: TGTGCCAGCAGTTACCAGACAGGGGTCTCCTACGAGCAGTACTTC

J gene: TRBJ1-4
D gene: TRBD1
clone size: -
V gene: TRBV6-6
CDR3 protein: CASSADRGPNEKLFF
CDR3 DNA: TGTGCCAGCAGTGCCGACAGGGGACCCAATGAAAAACTGTTTTTT

J gene: TRBJ1-1
D gene: TRBD1
clone size: medium-sized
V gene: TRBV10-3
CDR3 protein: CAISTGTGPTEAFF
CDR3 DNA: TGTGCCATCAGTACCGGGACAGGTCCCACTGAAGCTTTCTTT

J gene: TRBJ2-5
D gene: TRBD2
clone size: -
V gene: TRBV7-9
CDR3 protein: CASSFGGGQETQYF
CDR3 DNA: TGTGCCAGCAGCTTTGGCGGGGGACAAGAGACCCAGTACTTC

J gene: TRBJ1-6
D gene: -
clone size: few
V gene: TRBV28
CDR3 protein: CASHYRNNSPLHF
CDR3 DNA: TGTGCCAGCCACTACAGGAATAATTCACCCCTCCACTTT

J gene: TRBJ1-5
D gene: TRBD1
clone size: -
V gene: TRBV2
CDR3 protein: CASRVGQGLGQPQHF
CDR3 DNA: TGTGCCAGCAGAGTGGGACAGGGTCTCGGTCAGCCCCAGCATTTT

J gene: TRBJ2-5
D gene: -
clone size: -
V gene: TRBV27
CDR3 protein: CASSLVQQETQYF
CDR3 DNA: TGTGCCAGCAGTTTAGTCCAACAAGAGACCCAGTACTTC

J gene: TRBJ2-1
D gene: TRBD2
clone size: -
V gene: TRBV6-5
CDR3 protein: CASSSETSGVDNEQFF
CDR3 DNA: TGTGCCAGCAGTTCCGAAACTAGCGGAGTTGACAATGAGCAGTTCTTC

J gene: TRBJ1-2
D gene: -
clone size: -
V gene: TRBV12-3/TRBV12-4
CDR3 protein: CASSPPGGYGYTF
CDR3 DNA: TGTGCCAGCAGTCCCCCGGGGGGCTATGGCTACACCTTC

J gene: TRBJ2-3
D gene: -
clone size: -
V gene: TRBV7-2
CDR3 protein: CASSLAPVVGARTDTQYF
CDR3 DNA: TGTGCCAGCAGCTTAGCCCCGGTGGTGGGGGCGAGGACAGATACGCAGTATTTT